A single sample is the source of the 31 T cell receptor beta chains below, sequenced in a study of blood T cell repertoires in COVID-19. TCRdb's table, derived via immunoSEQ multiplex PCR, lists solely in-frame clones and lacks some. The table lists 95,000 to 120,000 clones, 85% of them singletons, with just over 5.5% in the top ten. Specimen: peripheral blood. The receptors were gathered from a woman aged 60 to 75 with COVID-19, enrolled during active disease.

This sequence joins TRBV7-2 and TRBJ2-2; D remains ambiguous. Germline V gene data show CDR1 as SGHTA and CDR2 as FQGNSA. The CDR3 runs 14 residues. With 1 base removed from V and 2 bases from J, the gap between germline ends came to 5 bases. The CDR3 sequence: CASSLVRNTGELFF. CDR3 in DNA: TGTGCCAGCAGCTTAGTGCGCAACACCGGGGAGCTGTTTTTT.

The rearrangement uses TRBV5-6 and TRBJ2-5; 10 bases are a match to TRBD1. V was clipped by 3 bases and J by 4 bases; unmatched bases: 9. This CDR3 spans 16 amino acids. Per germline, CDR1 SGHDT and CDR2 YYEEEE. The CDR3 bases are TGTGCCAGCAGCTCCGGGACAGGGGCGGGATCAGAGACCCAGTACTTC. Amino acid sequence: CASSSGTGAGSETQYF.

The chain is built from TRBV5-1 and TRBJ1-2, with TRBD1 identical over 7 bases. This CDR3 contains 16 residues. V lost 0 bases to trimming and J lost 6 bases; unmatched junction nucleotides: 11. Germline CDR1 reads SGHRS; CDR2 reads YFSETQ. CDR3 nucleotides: TGCGCCAGCAGCTTGGGACAGGGTTATTTGAAGGATGGCTACACCTTC. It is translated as CASSLGQGYLKDGYTF.

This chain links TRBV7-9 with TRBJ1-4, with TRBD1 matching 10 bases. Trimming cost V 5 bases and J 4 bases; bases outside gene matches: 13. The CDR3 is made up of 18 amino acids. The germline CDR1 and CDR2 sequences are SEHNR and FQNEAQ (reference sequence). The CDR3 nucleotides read TGTGCCAGCAGCGTAACATATTCTGGGACAGGGGATAATGAAAAACTGTTTTTT. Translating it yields CASSVTYSGTGDNEKLFF.

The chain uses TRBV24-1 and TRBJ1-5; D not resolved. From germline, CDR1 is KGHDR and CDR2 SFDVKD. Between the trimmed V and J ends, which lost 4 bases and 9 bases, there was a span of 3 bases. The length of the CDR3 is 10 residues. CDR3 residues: CATSDLPQHF. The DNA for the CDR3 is TGTGCCACCAGTGACCTGCCCCAGCATTTT.

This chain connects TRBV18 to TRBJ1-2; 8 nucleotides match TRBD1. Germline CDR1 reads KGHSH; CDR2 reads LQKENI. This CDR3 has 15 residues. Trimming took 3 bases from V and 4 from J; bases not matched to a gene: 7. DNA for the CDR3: TGTGCCAGCTCACCTGGACAGGGAAAGGTCTATGGCTACACCTTC. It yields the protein CASSPGQGKVYGYTF. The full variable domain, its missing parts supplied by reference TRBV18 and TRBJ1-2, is NAGVMQNPRHLVRRRGQEARLRCSPMKGHSHVYWYRQLPEEGLKFMVYLQKENIIDESGMPKERFSAEFPKEGPSILRIQQVVRGDSAAYFCASSPGQGKVYGYTFGSGTRLTVV.

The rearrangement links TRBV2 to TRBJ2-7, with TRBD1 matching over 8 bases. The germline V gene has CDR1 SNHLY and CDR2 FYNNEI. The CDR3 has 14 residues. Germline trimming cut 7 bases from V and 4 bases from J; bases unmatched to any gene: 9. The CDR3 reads CASMQGAGSYEQYF. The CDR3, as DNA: TGTGCCAGCATGCAGGGGGCAGGTAGTTACGAGCAGTACTTC.

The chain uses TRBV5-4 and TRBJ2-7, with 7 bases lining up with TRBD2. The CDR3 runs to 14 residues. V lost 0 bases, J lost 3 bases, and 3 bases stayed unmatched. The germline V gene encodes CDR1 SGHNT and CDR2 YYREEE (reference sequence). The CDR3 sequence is CASSLGGGFYEQYF. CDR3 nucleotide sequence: TGTGCCAGCAGCTTGGGCGGGGGATTCTACGAGCAGTACTTC.

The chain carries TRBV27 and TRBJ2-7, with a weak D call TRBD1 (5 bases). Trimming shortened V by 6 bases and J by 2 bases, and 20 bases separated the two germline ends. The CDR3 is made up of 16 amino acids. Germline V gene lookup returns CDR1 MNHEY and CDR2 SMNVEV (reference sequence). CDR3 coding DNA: TGTGCCAGCAGACCCATCCCCGGATTGGGGCCCTACGAGCAGTACTTC. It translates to CASRPIPGLGPYEQYF.

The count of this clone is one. CDR3 sequence reads: CASSSRQGRDSPLHF. DNA for the CDR3: TGTGCCAGCAGCTCCCGACAGGGCAGGGATTCACCCCTCCACTTT. The gene calls are TRBV7-2 and TRBJ1-6; 7 bases are shared with TRBD1. The CDR3 spans 15 residues. Germline V lookup: CDR1 SGHTA, CDR2 FQGNSA. The trim removed 4 bases at V and 8 bases at J, leaving 8 bases unmatched. The full variable domain, in which reference TRBV7-2 and TRBJ1-6 provide the parts outside the CDR3, is GAGVSQSPSNKVTEKGKDVELRCDPISGHTALYWYRQSLGQGLEFLIYFQGNSAPDKSGLPSDRFSAERTGGSVSTLTIQRTQQEDSAVYLCASSSRQGRDSPLHFGNGTRLTVT.

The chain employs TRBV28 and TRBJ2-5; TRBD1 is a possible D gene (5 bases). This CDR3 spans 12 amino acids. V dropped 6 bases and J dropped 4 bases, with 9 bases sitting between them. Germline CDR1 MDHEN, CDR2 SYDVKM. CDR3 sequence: CASRDKLETQYF. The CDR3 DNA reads TGTGCCAGCAGGGACAAATTAGAGACCCAGTACTTC.

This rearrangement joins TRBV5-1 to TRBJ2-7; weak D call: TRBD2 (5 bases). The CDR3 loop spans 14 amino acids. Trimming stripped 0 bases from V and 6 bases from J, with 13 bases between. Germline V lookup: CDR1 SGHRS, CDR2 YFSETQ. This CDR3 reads CASSLERRVSEQYF. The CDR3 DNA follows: TGCGCCAGCAGCTTGGAGAGGCGGGTCTCCGAGCAGTACTTC.

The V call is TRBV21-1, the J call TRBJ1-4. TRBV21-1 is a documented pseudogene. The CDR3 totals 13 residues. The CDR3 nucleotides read TGTGCCGCCCGGGGGAGGGGGAGTGAAAAACTGTTTTTT. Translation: CAARGRGSEKLFF.

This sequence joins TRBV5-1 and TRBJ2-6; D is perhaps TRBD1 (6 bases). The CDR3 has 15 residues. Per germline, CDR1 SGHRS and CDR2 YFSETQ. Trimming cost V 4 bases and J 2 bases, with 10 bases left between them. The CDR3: CASSPTGPGANVLTF. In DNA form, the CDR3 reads TGCGCCAGCAGCCCAACAGGGCCTGGGGCCAACGTCCTGACTTTC. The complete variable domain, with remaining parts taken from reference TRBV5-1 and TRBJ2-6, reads KAGVTQTPRYLIKTRGQQVTLSCSPISGHRSVSWYQQTPGQGLQFLFEYFSETQRNKGNFPGRFSGRQFSNSRSEMNVSTLELGDSALYLCASSPTGPGANVLTFGAGSRLTVL.

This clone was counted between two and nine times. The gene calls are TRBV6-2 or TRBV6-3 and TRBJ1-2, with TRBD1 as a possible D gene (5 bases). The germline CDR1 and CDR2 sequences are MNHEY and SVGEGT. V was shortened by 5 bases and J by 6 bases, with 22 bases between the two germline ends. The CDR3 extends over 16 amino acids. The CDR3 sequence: CASSRRGDPSIDGYTF. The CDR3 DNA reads TGTGCCAGCAGTCGACGGGGGGATCCGTCGATTGATGGCTACACCTTC.

DNA of the CDR3: TGTGCCAGTAGTACCCAACAGGGGCGCGTGGGCAATAACTATGGCTACACCTTC. Protein sequence: CASSTQQGRVGNNYGYTF. The chain couples TRBV19 to TRBJ1-2; TRBD1 agrees at 7 bases. The CDR3 has 18 residues. Per the germline V gene, CDR1 is LNHDA and CDR2 is SQIVND (reference sequence). J gave up 1 base and V 4 bases, and 15 bases lay outside the gene matches. The full variable domain, its missing parts supplied by reference TRBV19 and TRBJ1-2, is DGGITQSPKYLFRKEGQNVTLSCEQNLNHDAMYWYRQDPGQGLRLIYYSQIVNDFQKGDIAEGYSVSREKKESFPLTVTSAQKNPTAFYLCASSTQQGRVGNNYGYTFGSGTRLTVV.

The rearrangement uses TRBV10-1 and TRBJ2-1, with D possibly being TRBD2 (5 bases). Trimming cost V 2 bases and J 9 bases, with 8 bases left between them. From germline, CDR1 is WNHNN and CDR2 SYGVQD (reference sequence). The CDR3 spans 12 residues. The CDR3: CASSEGLSEQFF. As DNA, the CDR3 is TGCGCCAGCAGTGAGGGACTGAGTGAGCAGTTCTTC.

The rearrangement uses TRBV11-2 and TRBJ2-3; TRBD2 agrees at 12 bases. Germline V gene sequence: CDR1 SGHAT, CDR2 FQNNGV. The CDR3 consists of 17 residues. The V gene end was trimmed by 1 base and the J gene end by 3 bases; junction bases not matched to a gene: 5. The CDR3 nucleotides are TGTGCCAGCAGCTTAGGACTAGCGGGGGTAGGGACAGATACGCAGTATTTT. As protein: CASSLGLAGVGTDTQYF.

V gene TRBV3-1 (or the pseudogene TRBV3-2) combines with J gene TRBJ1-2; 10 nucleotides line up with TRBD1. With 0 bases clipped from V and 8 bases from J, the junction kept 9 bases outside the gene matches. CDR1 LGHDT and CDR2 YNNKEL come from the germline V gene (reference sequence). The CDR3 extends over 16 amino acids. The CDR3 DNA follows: TGTGCCAGCAGCCAAGATCTGGGACAGGGGCGAGACGGCTACACCTTC. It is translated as CASSQDLGQGRDGYTF.

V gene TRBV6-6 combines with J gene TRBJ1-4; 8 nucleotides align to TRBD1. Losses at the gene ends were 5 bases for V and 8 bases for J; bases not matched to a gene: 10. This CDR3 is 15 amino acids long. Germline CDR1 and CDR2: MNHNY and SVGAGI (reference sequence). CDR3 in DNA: TGTGCCAGCAGTCCGATGACAGGGGTGAGAGAAAAACTGTTTTTT. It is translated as CASSPMTGVREKLFF.

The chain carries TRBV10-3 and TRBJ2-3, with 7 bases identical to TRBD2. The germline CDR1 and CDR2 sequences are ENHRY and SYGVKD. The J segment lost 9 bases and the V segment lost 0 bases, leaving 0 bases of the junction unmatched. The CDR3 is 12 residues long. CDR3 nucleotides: TGTGCCATCAGTGAGTCGGGGGGGACGCAGTATTTT. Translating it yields CAISESGGTQYF.

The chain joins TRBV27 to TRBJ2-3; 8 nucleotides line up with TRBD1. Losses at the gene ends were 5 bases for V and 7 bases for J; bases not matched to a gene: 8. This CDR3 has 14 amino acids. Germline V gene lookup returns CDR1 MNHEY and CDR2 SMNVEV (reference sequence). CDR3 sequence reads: CASSLQGDTNTQYF. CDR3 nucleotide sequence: TGTGCCAGCAGTCTACAGGGGGACACGAATACGCAGTATTTT.

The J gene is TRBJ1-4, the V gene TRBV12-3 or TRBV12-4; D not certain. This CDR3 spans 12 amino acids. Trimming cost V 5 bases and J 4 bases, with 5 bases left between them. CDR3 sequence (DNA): TGTGCCAGCAGTCCCCATAATGAAAAACTGTTTTTT. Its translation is CASSPHNEKLFF.

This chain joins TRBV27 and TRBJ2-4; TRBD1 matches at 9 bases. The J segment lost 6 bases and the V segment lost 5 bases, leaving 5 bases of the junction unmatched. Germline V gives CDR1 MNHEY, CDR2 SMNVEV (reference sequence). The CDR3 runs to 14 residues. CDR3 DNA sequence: TGTGCCAGCAGTATGGGACAGGGCACAAACATTCAGTACTTC. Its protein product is CASSMGQGTNIQYF.

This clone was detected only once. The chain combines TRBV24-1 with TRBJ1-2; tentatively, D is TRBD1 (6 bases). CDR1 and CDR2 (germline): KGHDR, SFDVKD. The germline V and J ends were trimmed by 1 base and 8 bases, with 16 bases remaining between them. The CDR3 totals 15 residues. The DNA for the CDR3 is TGTGCCACCAGTGATTTTCCCCCTGACAGGAGGGGCTACACCTTC. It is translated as CATSDFPPDRRGYTF.

CDR3 in DNA: TGTGCCAGCAGCTTAGGGGCGGGGGGTTACAATGAGCAGTTCTTC. This sequence encodes CASSLGAGGYNEQFF. The chain links TRBV13 to TRBJ2-1, with 8 bases lining up with TRBD2. The V gene end was trimmed by 0 bases and the J gene end by 4 bases; junction bases not matched to a gene: 2. The CDR3 loop spans 15 amino acids. CDR1 and CDR2 from the germline V gene are PRHDT and FYEKMQ (reference sequence).

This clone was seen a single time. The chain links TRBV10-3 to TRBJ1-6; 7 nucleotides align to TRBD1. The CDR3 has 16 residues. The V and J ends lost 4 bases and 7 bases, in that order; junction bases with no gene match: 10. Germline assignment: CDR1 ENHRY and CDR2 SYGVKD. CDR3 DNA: TGTGCCATCAGTGGGAGGACAGGATCTTCCAATTCACCCCTCCACTTT. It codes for CAISGRTGSSNSPLHF.

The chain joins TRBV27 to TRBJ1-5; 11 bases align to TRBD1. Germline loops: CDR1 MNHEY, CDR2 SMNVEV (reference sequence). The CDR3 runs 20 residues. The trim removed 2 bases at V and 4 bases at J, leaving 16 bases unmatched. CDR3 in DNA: TGTGCCAGCAGTTTACGCAGCCCGGGACAGGGGGAACTATTGAATCAGCCCCAGCATTTT. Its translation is CASSLRSPGQGELLNQPQHF.

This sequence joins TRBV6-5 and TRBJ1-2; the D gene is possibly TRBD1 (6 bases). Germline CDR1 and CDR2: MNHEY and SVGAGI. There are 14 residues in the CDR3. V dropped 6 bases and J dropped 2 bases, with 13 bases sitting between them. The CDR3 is CASRTGIGNYGYTF. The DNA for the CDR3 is TGTGCCAGCAGGACAGGCATCGGGAACTATGGCTACACCTTC.

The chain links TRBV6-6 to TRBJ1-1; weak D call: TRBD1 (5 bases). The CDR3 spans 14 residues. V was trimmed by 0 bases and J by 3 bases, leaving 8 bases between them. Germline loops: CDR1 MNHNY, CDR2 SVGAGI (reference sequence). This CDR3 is CASSYSPQDTEAFF. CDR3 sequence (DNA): TGTGCCAGCAGTTACTCCCCACAGGACACTGAAGCTTTCTTT.

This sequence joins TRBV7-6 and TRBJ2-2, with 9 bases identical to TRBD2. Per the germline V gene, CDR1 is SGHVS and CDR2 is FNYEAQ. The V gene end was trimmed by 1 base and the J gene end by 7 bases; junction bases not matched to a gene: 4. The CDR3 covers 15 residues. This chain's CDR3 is CASSLEGSGGGELFF. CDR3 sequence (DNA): TGTGCCAGCAGCTTAGAAGGTAGCGGGGGCGGGGAGCTGTTTTTT.